This TCR beta chain was profiled in a study of blood T cell repertoires in COVID-19 (TCRdb year 2020). Regarding the research as a whole: The collaborator samples originated in the United States, Italy and Spain and spanned the acute and convalescent phases of COVID-19. The prospective study material was composed of cDNA or gDNA derived from T cells, B-cell-depleted T cells, or PBMCs. Deeply sampled blood TCRbeta repertoires from subjects exposed to, actively infected with, or recovered from COVID-19 were included in the dataset. A freely available public database, intended as a resource for researchers studying the immune response to SARS-CoV-2, is where the repertoires were released. The samples were drawn from two sources: the first 160 participants of the ongoing ImmuneRACE study, and 1,000 to 1,500 subjects contributed by 6 global collaborators. The sample metadata nearly always contained a de-identified subject ID, COVID-19 status, age in years and sex. HLA class I and class II types, where available, came from metadata supplied by the sample provider rather than from assay-based typing.

Whole blood was collected in K2EDTA tubes by collaborating institutions according to the institutions' own protocols. For TCRbeta analysis, collaborator samples were shipped as frozen whole blood, as isolated PBMCs, or as DNA extracted from either sample type. TCRbeta CDR3 regions were amplified from genomic DNA using the immunoSEQ Assay, a bias-controlled multiplex PCR. Concerning the study's data processing: The number of nucleated cells in each sample was estimated from the amplification of reference gene primers within the assay. To quantify the absolute abundance of each unique TCRbeta CDR3 rearrangement, sequence reads were collapsed and filtered. Productive Simpson clonality was computed per sample as the square root of Simpson's diversity index over productive rearrangements. The clones in this table, taken by TCRdb from immuneACCESS, are in-frame only. Not every clone is retained; where verified, under half of the shortfall comes from an unresolved V gene, and the cause of the rest is unknown. V, J and clone size reflect that table, while D and trimming were determined from the DNA. This sample holds under 140,000 clones; 65% to 90% were observed only once. Approximately 15% of the sample belongs to the ten largest clones.

About this clone: The specificity of this receptor is unknown. Base qualities are missing; no much larger clone stands one base away.

General study outcomes and caveats: How much clinical and demographic metadata was included differed by source and by participant, and the metadata was provided uncurated.

V loses 3 bases of germline sequence and J loses 5 bases, and the interval between the two ends is 13 bases. The CDR1 and CDR2 encoded by the germline V gene (reference sequence) are LNHDA and SQIVND. The CDR3 contains 14 residues, cysteine and phenylalanine counted. The DNA shown is the 42-base CDR3, in frame from base 1. The chain uses TRBV19 and TRBJ2-5; the best D guess is TRBD1, with 7 bases matching. The sequencing input was peripheral blood. This TCR was recovered from an older woman with acute or convalescent COVID-19. The CDR3 protein: CASSIGGGGETQYF. The DNA sequence follows: TGTGCCAGTAGTATCGGAGGGGGCGGGGAGACCCAGTACTTC.